The source of this T cell receptor (beta chain) is a study of cytomegalovirus exposure and HLA in healthy donors. Overall study findings and caveats: The authors later found HLA-associated TCR beta chains more clonally expanded than equally common others.

Everyone who donated was a healthy bone marrow donor. 60 Vbeta and 13 Jbeta primers were used in PCR. Some clones are missing from TCRdb's copy, which holds only in-frame ones; the method was immunoSEQ multiplex PCR. The profile shows about 90,000 clones, approximately 79% of them singletons. A note on this clone: Its antigen is undetermined.

This CDR3 comprises 14 residues. Germline V gives CDR1 MDHEN, CDR2 SYDVKM. V lost 6 bases, J lost 1 base, and 10 bases lay in between. The sequencing input was PBMCs. The rearrangement uses TRBV28 and TRBJ2-1, with D unresolved. The TCR sequence derives from a woman aged 55-70 years in good health and CMV-seropositive. The CDR3 nucleotides are TGTGCCAGCAGACGGTCCGGTTCCTACAATGAGCAGTTCTTC. Amino acid sequence: CASRRSGSYNEQFF.